Listed here is a single T cell receptor (beta chain). With 4 bases clipped from V and 4 bases from J, the junction kept 9 bases outside the gene matches. CDR1 and CDR2 (germline): SGHNT, YYREEE (reference sequence). This CDR3 comprises 16 residues. This entry comes from a study of blood T cell repertoires in COVID-19. Original analysis: Reference gene primer amplification gave estimated nucleated cell counts. TCRdb's copy holds only in-frame clones and misses some; the assay was immunoSEQ multiplex PCR. The DNA was the basis for D and trimming; V, J and clone size are from that table. The profile shows hundreds of thousands of clones, around 90% of them singletons.

What was sequenced was peripheral blood. The chain employs TRBV5-4 and TRBJ2-3; 10 bases line up with TRBD2. This receptor was identified in a woman aged 40 to 55 who had recovered from COVID-19. CDR3 in amino acids: CASSLQQREGADTQYF. Written as DNA, the CDR3 is TGTGCCAGCAGCCTCCAACAGCGGGAGGGCGCAGATACGCAGTATTTT.